These T cell receptor beta chains were read from a single sample in a study of Ad26.COV2.S vaccination and SARS-CoV-2 variants. Produced via immunoSEQ multiplex PCR; TCRdb's table is partial and in-frame only. This table holds approximately 360,000 clones, 83% found once. This specimen was peripheral blood, taken in a trial of Ad26.COV2.S vaccine versus placebo. Every receptor here comes from a person aged 18 to 59 who received the Ad26.COV2.S COVID-19 vaccine or a placebo. The conserved cysteine and the conserved F or W are not part of the CDR3 here. The D gene is left open where the match is weak.

>10|TRBD1|TRBJ1-2|TRBV29-1
SAETGDYGYT
>13|NA|TRBJ2-7|TRBV13
ASSLFQGLSYEQY
>13|TRBD1|TRBJ2-7|TRBV19
ASSTGQGVGYEQY
>11|TRBD1|TRBJ1-2|TRBV11-1
ASSLDRAHGYT
>12|NA|TRBJ1-1|TRBV7-3
ASSLMGGLTEAF
>13|NA|TRBJ2-2|TRBV7-9
ASTLLRPNTGELF
>11|NA|TRBJ1-2|TRBV3-1/TRBV3-2
ASSRDGNYGYT
>13|NA|TRBJ2-7|TRBV6-5
ASSYRRGTAREQY
>10|NA|TRBJ1-6|TRBV6-2/TRBV6-3
ASSLWTTALH
>15|NA|TRBJ2-3|TRBV5-6
ASSAAVQGLFTDTQY
>14|TRBD2|TRBJ2-5|TRBV6-5
ASSYSRTGGGETQY
>13|NA|TRBJ1-5|TRBV7-8
ASSSRYVDNQPQH
>12|NA|TRBJ1-4|TRBV2
ASVQISTNEKLF
>14|TRBD1|TRBJ2-1|TRBV7-2
ASSLGTGGAGNEQF
>10|NA|TRBJ1-2|TRBV29-1
SVEPRDYGYT
>11|NA|TRBJ2-7|TRBV7-2
ASSSGRGYEQY
>11|NA|TRBJ1-1|TRBV2
ASRDQANTEAF
>15|TRBD1|TRBJ1-1|TRBV11-2
ASSLPRQGGSNTEAF
>11|TRBD1|TRBJ1-5|TRBV6-5
ASSWGQGQPQH
>11|TRBD1|TRBJ2-7|TRBV7-9
AGNTGESYEQY
>10|NA|TRBJ2-7|TRBV19
ASSAGVYEQY
>14|NA|TRBJ2-3|TRBV27
ASSFTSGWGPDTQY
>13|NA|TRBJ1-3|TRBV7-2
ASSSQGYSGNTIY
>12|NA|TRBJ2-3|TRBV7-2
ASSVGGATDTQY
>13|TRBD2|TRBJ2-2|TRBV18
ASSPPGLADGELF
>14|NA|TRBJ1-3|TRBV9
ASSARESTSGNTIY
>14|TRBD2|TRBJ2-7|TRBV4-2
ASMGLAGGSLHEQY
>12|TRBD1|TRBJ1-4|TRBV2
ASSDRGSNEKLF